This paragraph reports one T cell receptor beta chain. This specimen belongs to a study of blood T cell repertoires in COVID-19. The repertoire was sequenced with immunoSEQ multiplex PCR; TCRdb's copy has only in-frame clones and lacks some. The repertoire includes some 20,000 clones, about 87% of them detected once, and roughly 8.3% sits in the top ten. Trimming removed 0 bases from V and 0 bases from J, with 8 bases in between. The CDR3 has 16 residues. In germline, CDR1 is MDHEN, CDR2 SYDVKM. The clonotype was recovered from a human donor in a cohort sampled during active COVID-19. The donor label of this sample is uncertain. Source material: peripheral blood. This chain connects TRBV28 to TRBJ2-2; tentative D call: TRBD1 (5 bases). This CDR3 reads CASSLWGLPNTGELFF. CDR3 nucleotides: TGTGCCAGCAGTTTATGGGGGCTACCGAACACCGGGGAGCTGTTTTTT.